This T cell receptor (beta chain) was sequenced during a study of T cell responses to AZD1222 COVID-19 vaccine (dated by TCRdb to the early 2020s). Concerning the study at large: TCR sequencing covered 230 or so trial participants: 207 given two doses of AZD1222 and approximately 26 given two doses of MenACWY control vaccine. Trial participants were enrolled by age into subgroups of 18-55, 56-69 and 70-plus years, and about 150, 27 and 61 TCR-sequenced participants, respectively, were included in these subgroups. What the study reported, not specific to this receptor: Conclusions about previously exposed vaccinees are limited because only 5 or 6 AZD1222 recipients were SARS-CoV-2 seropositive at baseline. No day 14 peak-response samples were available, so repertoires were characterized only after the peak T cell response. Participants were mostly white British and included more females than males, and it was suggested by the authors that clonal diversity may have been underestimated. Spike-specific TCR breadth and depth rose significantly after two AZD1222 doses compared with day 0 and with MenACWY recipients. Reportedly, almost half of the unique spike-specific TCRs recognized epitopes lying outside the regions that are mutated in the B.1.351 and B.1.1.7 variants. The vaccine-associated CD4 TCRs covered the entire spike protein, and the dominant responses fell in regions 160-218 and 743-854. The 56-69-year group was small, and its depth increase did not reach significance, likely because of low power.

Cut back by 7 bases and 4 bases, the V and J ends lie 10 bases apart. The CDR3 spans 12 residues, from the cysteine through the phenylalanine. The CDR3 DNA has 36 bases and is translated from base 1. The germline V gene sets CDR1 to MRHNA and CDR2 to SNTAGT. Regarding this clone: There is no known antigen for this receptor. No much larger clone is present one base from it, and per-base qualities are unavailable.

The time point label, as the study defines it: about 28 days (+/-7) after the second vaccine dose. AZD1222 recipients whose second dose came at about 4 weeks and those whose second dose came at about 12 weeks were combined into one group, since spike-specific TCR depth and breadth did not differ between the two schedules. Vaccinee samples were obtained from the UK trials COV001 and COV002, which included a single-blind randomized controlled phase 2/3 trial of AZD1222 (ChAdOx1 nCoV-19) in healthy adults. For TCRbeta chain sequencing, PBMC samples from trial participants were taken at day 0 and at day 28 after the second dose. The CDR3 regions of human TCRbeta chains were analyzed by immunosequencing. As for the authors' bioinformatics: Repertoire TCRs were matched against a reference library of SARS-CoV-2-specific TCRs generated with the MIRA antigen-specificity platform. Breadth meant the fraction of unique TCRs that were SARS-CoV-2-associated, whereas depth meant the fraction of total T cells that were SARS-CoV-2-associated. Using the MIRA data, every spike-specific TCR was mapped to the spike region that the TCR reacted to and assigned to either a CD4 or a CD8 class. Log10-transformed breadth and depth values were compared by one-way ANOVA with Sidak's multiple comparisons tests. TCRdb provides this immuneACCESS table in a form limited to in-frame rearrangements. Some clones are lacking; in checked studies, under half of them reflect an unresolved V gene, and why the rest are absent is not known. For V, J and clone size, that table is used; D and trimming come from the DNA. The sample table records 110,000 or so clones; roughly nine tenths of these occur just once. The ten largest make up 44% of the sample.

This TCR was sampled from an adult who received the AZD1222 COVID-19 vaccine. The V gene is TRBV6-4 and the J gene is TRBJ1-1; no D gene can be assigned with confidence. The material was peripheral blood, obtained 28 days after the second AZD1222 dose. The CDR3 reads CASKGPATEAFF. The sequenced DNA is TGTGCCAGCAAAGGGCCCGCCACTGAAGCTTTCTTT.